A single TCR beta chain is shown here with its context. No antigen is known for it. The junction differs from germline at one of its ends, possibly a read error. This entry belongs to a study of tumor and adjacent non-tumor tissue in lung cancer. No cell sorting was done before RNA was extracted from the tissue. Findings and limits, study-wide: Tumor TCR diversity, when higher, was linked to shorter survival.

The library came from three nested PCR rounds adapted from ARM-PCR protocols. One entry per CDR3 protein, called by TCRdb with MiXCR from the multiplex PCR reads. The table lists some 120,000 distinct CDR3 sequences, around three fifths of them singletons. The germline V gene encodes CDR1 MNHEY and CDR2 SVGEGT. The CDR3 is 14 residues long. Sequenced sample: lung tumor tissue. The source is a man between 25 and 39 years old with non-small cell lung cancer. This rearrangement joins TRBV6-2 or TRBV6-3 to TRBJ2-2; D may be TRBD2 (5 bases). The CDR3 sequence is CTSSYTGNTGELFF. DNA of the CDR3: TGTACCAGCAGTTACACGGGGAACACCGGGGAGCTGTTTTTC.